Presented here are 7 T cell receptor beta chains from one specimen sequenced in a study of T cell repertoires in cytomegalovirus infection. No antigen is known for these receptors. MiXCR, applied by TCRdb to the reads, yields one record per CDR3 protein. This table holds approximately 910,000 distinct CDR3 sequences, roughly 31% found once. The starting material was cultured CD8+ T cells from PBMCs, obtained from culture after CMV antigen stimulation. The receptors here all came from a human donor in good health (CMV status not recorded). Some clones in this sample may be carry-over from other donors' samples.

This clonotype was detected only a few times. The chain links TRBV6-6 to TRBJ1-5, with 9 bases matching TRBD1. Trimming removed 1 base from V and 7 bases from J; junction bases left unmatched: 17. The CDR3 sequence is 19 residues long. Germline lookup yields CDR1 MNHNY and CDR2 SVGAGI (reference sequence). CDR3 DNA sequence: TGTGCCAGCAGTTACTTGGCCGGGACAGGGAGAATAACAGGCCAGCCCCAGCATTTT. It yields the protein CASSYLAGTGRITGQPQHF.

The chain has TRBV28 and TRBJ1-1; TRBD1 might be the D (6 bases). Germline V gene lookup returns CDR1 MDHEN and CDR2 SYDVKM. Trimming left V 5 bases short and J 0 bases short, with 13 bases between. There are 15 residues in the CDR3. In DNA form, the CDR3 reads TGTGCCAGCAGTCCCACCACAGGGTTGAACACTGAAGCTTTCTTT. Protein: CASSPTTGLNTEAFF.

The chain couples TRBV12-3 or TRBV12-4 to TRBJ2-1; D not certain. The CDR3 has 11 residues. V was clipped by 4 bases and J by 8 bases, with 6 bases between them. The chain's CDR3 is CASSWEHEQFF. CDR3 nucleotide sequence: TGTGCCAGCAGTTGGGAACATGAGCAGTTCTTC.

The chain uses TRBV7-4 and TRBJ2-2; D unresolved. The V gene's germline CDR1 is SGHVT and CDR2 SQSDAQ. This CDR3 comprises 17 residues. Trimming stripped 5 bases from V and 0 bases from J, with 16 bases between. DNA of the CDR3: TGTGCCAGCAGCCCCCGTGTCGTTCACTCGAACACCGGGGAGCTGTTTTTT. It specifies CASSPRVVHSNTGELFF.

The rearrangement uses TRBV11-2 and TRBJ2-2; no definite D call. The V end lost 5 bases, the J end lost 2 bases, and 12 bases lay between the germline ends. The CDR3 covers 15 residues. The germline V gene has CDR1 SGHAT and CDR2 FQNNGV. CDR3 sequence (DNA): TGTGCCAGCAGCCTGGATAACAGCAACACCGGGGAGCTGTTTTTT. Protein product: CASSLDNSNTGELFF.

Concerning this clonotype: One end of the junction does not line up with germline, which may come from a read error. CDR3 amino acids: CASSKEPGVFNEQFF. In DNA form, the CDR3 reads TGTGCCAGCAGCAAAGAGCCGGGGGTTTTCAATGAGCAGTTCTTC. This chain uses TRBV14 with TRBJ2-1; D perhaps matches TRBD2 (6 bases). The CDR3 totals 15 residues. Germline V gene lookup returns CDR1 SGHDN and CDR2 FVKESK.

This clonotype was detected a few times. The rearrangement joins TRBV4-1 to TRBJ2-5; D tentatively reads TRBD1 or TRBD2 (6 bases each). CDR3 length: 17 residues. CDR1 and CDR2 from the germline V gene are MGHRA and YSYEKL. V was pared by 4 bases and J by 3 bases, with 21 bases between. CDR3 sequence reads: CASSRRSLGGPEETQYF. DNA of the CDR3: TGCGCCAGCAGCCGTCGGTCCCTTGGGGGGCCAGAAGAGACCCAGTACTTC.